Each of the 27 T cell receptor beta chains below was sequenced from the same sample in a study of cytomegalovirus exposure and HLA in healthy donors. The study ran its PCR with 60 Vbeta and 13 Jbeta primers. Clones were sequenced by immunoSEQ multiplex PCR, and TCRdb holds only the in-frame ones, with some missing. Here the sample spans some 120,000 clones, 80% being singletons. The specimen was PBMCs. These receptors were taken from a man under 40 in good health and CMV-seropositive.

This clone was observed a handful of times. The rearrangement joins TRBV2 to TRBJ1-5, with unresolved D. Trimming shortened V by 9 bases and J by 0 bases, and 6 bases separated the two germline ends. There are 12 residues in the CDR3. Germline V gene sequence: CDR1 SNHLY, CDR2 FYNNEI. In nucleotides, the CDR3 is TGTGCCAGTCAGGATAGCAATCAGCCCCAGCATTTT. Amino acid sequence: CASQDSNQPQHF.

The chain recombines TRBV2 with TRBJ2-7, with D perhaps matching TRBD1 (6 bases). The CDR3 spans 14 residues. Germline lookup yields CDR1 SNHLY and CDR2 FYNNEI. The V gene lost 2 bases and the J gene lost 6 bases, with 14 bases spanning the gap. The CDR3 sequence is CASSELRGISEQYF. The CDR3 nucleotides read TGTGCCAGCAGTGAACTCAGGGGTATCTCCGAGCAGTACTTC.

The J gene is TRBJ1-6, the V gene TRBV5-4; D is possibly TRBD1 (5 bases). The V and J ends lost 3 bases and 7 bases respectively, with 14 bases between them. The germline CDR1 and CDR2 sequences are SGHNT and YYREEE (reference sequence). The CDR3 runs 15 residues. For the CDR3, the DNA is TGTGCCAGCAGCTCGTCCCCTAAGGGGAATTCACCCCTCCACTTT. Translation gives CASSSSPKGNSPLHF.

The chain uses TRBV13 and TRBJ2-2, with TRBD1 identical over 8 bases. V shed 5 bases, J shed 6 bases, and the junction held 8 bases outside the gene matches. This CDR3 comprises 15 residues. Germline CDR1 reads PRHDT; CDR2 reads FYEKMQ (reference sequence). The CDR3 is CASSPGTGAPGELFF. CDR3 in DNA: TGTGCCAGCAGCCCCGGGACAGGTGCCCCCGGGGAGCTGTTTTTT.

This chain uses TRBV7-9 with TRBJ1-1, with D perhaps TRBD1 (5 bases). Trimming shortened V by 0 bases and J by 10 bases, and 9 bases separated the two germline ends. Germline CDR1 and CDR2: SEHNR and FQNEAQ (reference sequence). This CDR3 contains 12 residues. The CDR3 spells CASSLAGDGAFF. For the CDR3, the DNA is TGTGCCAGCAGCTTAGCAGGGGATGGAGCTTTCTTT.

The genes are TRBV19 and TRBJ2-1, with TRBD2 matching over 9 bases. The CDR3 is 14 residues long. V lost 6 bases to trimming and J lost 4 bases; unmatched junction nucleotides: 4. Germline values: CDR1 LNHDA, CDR2 SQIVND (reference sequence). DNA of the CDR3: TGTGCCAGTAGGCGGGGGGGAACTTACAATGAGCAGTTCTTC. Amino acid sequence: CASRRGGTYNEQFF. The whole variable domain, remainder taken from reference TRBV19 and TRBJ2-1, is DGGITQSPKYLFRKEGQNVTLSCEQNLNHDAMYWYRQDPGQGLRLIYYSQIVNDFQKGDIAEGYSVSREKKESFPLTVTSAQKNPTAFYLCASRRGGTYNEQFFGPGTRLTVL.

The chain recombines TRBV6-5 with TRBJ1-2; 7 nucleotides agree with TRBD1. Germline V lookup: CDR1 MNHEY, CDR2 SVGAGI. V trimming: 8 bases; J trimming: 4 bases; junction bases outside the gene matches: 10. The CDR3 spans 14 residues. CDR3 sequence reads: CASGGTAGAYGYTF. In nucleotides, the CDR3 is TGTGCCAGCGGAGGGACAGCCGGGGCCTATGGCTACACCTTC.

This chain joins TRBV6-5 and TRBJ2-2; a possible D gene is TRBD1 (6 bases). The V gene lost 2 bases and the J gene lost 3 bases, with 10 bases spanning the gap. Germline lookup yields CDR1 MNHEY and CDR2 SVGAGI. This CDR3 contains 15 residues. CDR3 sequence: CASSYKTGDTGELFF. CDR3 nucleotide sequence: TGTGCCAGCAGTTACAAGACAGGAGACACCGGGGAGCTGTTTTTT.

V usage is TRBV29-1 and J usage is TRBJ1-2; 8 positions agree with TRBD1. V lost 5 bases, J lost 4 bases, and 9 bases stayed unmatched. The CDR3 has 14 amino acids. Germline lookup yields CDR1 SQVTM and CDR2 ANQGSEA. CDR3: CSVQPYRGFYGYTF. As DNA, the CDR3 is TGCAGCGTTCAACCCTACAGGGGGTTCTATGGCTACACCTTC.

The chain joins TRBV5-1 to TRBJ1-2, with D uncertain. The CDR3 is 14 amino acids. Trimming removed 0 bases at V and 8 bases at J, with 14 bases between. Germline V gene data show CDR1 as SGHRS and CDR2 as YFSETQ. The CDR3 DNA reads as TGCGCCAGCAGCTTGGACAGCCTTGAGGGCGGCTACACCTTC. Its translation: CASSLDSLEGGYTF.

This chain joins TRBV4-1 and TRBJ2-7, with TRBD1 as a possible D gene (6 bases). CDR1 MGHRA and CDR2 YSYEKL come from the germline V gene. The CDR3 is made up of 14 amino acids. V was trimmed by 1 base and J by 6 bases, leaving 13 bases between them. The CDR3 coding sequence is TGCGCCAGCAGCCAAGGAGGCAGGGGCAGCGAGCAGTACTTC. Residues: CASSQGGRGSEQYF.

In this sample, this clone turned up once. The chain carries TRBV14 and TRBJ2-1; unclear D gene. Germline CDR1 reads SGHDN; CDR2 reads FVKESK. The CDR3 has 15 amino acids. V was shortened by 1 base and J by 3 bases, with 10 bases between the two germline ends. DNA of the CDR3: TGTGCCAGCAGCCAAGGTCGTAGCCTCTACAATGAGCAGTTCTTC. It yields the protein CASSQGRSLYNEQFF.

V usage is TRBV30 and J usage is TRBJ2-7; the D gene is possibly TRBD1 (6 bases). V lost 8 bases and J 3 bases, leaving 17 bases between the germline ends. From germline, CDR1 is GTSNPN and CDR2 SVGIG (reference sequence). The CDR3 totals 13 residues. CDR3 amino acids: CAGARGNVYEQYF. CDR3 bases: TGTGCCGGGGCGAGGGGGAACGTCTACGAGCAGTACTTC.

In regard to this clone: The sample contains more than one DNA sequence encoding this CDR3. J is TRBJ2-1 and V is TRBV27, with TRBD1 identical over 10 bases. Germline values: CDR1 MNHEY, CDR2 SMNVEV (reference sequence). Trimming cost V 7 bases and J 7 bases; bases outside gene matches: 13. The length of the CDR3 is 16 residues. The CDR3 protein is CASTFSWDRGGNEQFF. The CDR3 coding sequence is TGTGCCAGCACCTTTAGCTGGGACAGGGGCGGGAATGAGCAGTTCTTC.

The rearrangement joins TRBV7-2 to TRBJ2-7; 7 nucleotides align to TRBD2. This CDR3 has 15 amino acids. Per germline, CDR1 SGHTA and CDR2 FQGNSA. The trim removed 6 bases at V and 3 bases at J, leaving 11 bases unmatched. The CDR3 DNA is TGTGCCAGCAGGCAACCGGGACTACTCAACTACGAGCAGTACTTC. Residues: CASRQPGLLNYEQYF.

The sample holds a few counts of this clone. The chain combines TRBV13 with TRBJ1-1; 7 bases align to TRBD1. This CDR3 has 15 amino acids. Germline V gene sequence: CDR1 PRHDT, CDR2 FYEKMQ (reference sequence). Trimming took 4 bases from V and 4 from J; bases not matched to a gene: 9. CDR3 residues: CASSSSDRASTEAFF. In DNA, the CDR3 is TGTGCCAGCAGCTCCTCCGACAGGGCGAGCACTGAAGCTTTCTTT.

The rearrangement joins TRBV15 to TRBJ2-2; no definite D call. This CDR3 is 14 amino acids long. Germline CDR1 and CDR2: LNHNV and YYDKDF (reference sequence). V dropped 0 bases and J dropped 5 bases, with 7 bases sitting between them. CDR3: CATSRDTGTGELFF. CDR3 DNA: TGTGCCACCAGCAGAGATACCGGGACCGGGGAGCTGTTTTTT.

This clone was counted only a few times. This chain joins TRBV27 and TRBJ2-3; 8 bases map to TRBD2. The junction had 4 bases not matched to a gene; V was cut back by 2 bases and J by 6 bases. Looked up from germline, CDR1 is MNHEY and CDR2 is SMNVEV (reference sequence). The CDR3 contains 14 residues. Here the CDR3 reads CASSLVAGFDTQYF. In nucleotides, the CDR3 is TGTGCCAGCAGTTTAGTAGCGGGGTTCGATACGCAGTATTTT.

The chain joins TRBV9 to TRBJ2-1; tentatively, D is TRBD2 (5 bases). The germline V and J ends were trimmed by 0 bases and 9 bases, with 16 bases remaining between them. Germline V lookup: CDR1 SGDLS, CDR2 YYNGEE. CDR3 length: 15 residues. The CDR3 reads CASSVGGSVWGEQFF. CDR3 nucleotides: TGTGCCAGCAGCGTAGGGGGTAGCGTGTGGGGTGAGCAGTTCTTC.

The chain recombines TRBV12-5 with TRBJ1-1; 12 bases fit TRBD1. The CDR3 consists of 18 residues. V was clipped by 4 bases and J by 1 base; unmatched bases: 10. Germline-derived CDR1 and CDR2 are LGHNT and FRNRAP. The CDR3 sequence: CASGSDRDRGPGNTEAFF. Here the CDR3 DNA reads TGTGCTAGTGGTTCGGACCGGGACAGGGGGCCCGGGAACACTGAAGCTTTCTTT.

This chain links TRBV7-2 with TRBJ2-1, with D hard to call. The length of the CDR3 is 17 residues. Germline values: CDR1 SGHTA, CDR2 FQGNSA. With 1 base removed from V and 0 bases from J, the gap between germline ends came to 13 bases. The CDR3 sequence: CASSLVSSPSSYNEQFF. The CDR3 DNA is TGTGCCAGCAGCTTAGTATCTAGTCCGAGCTCCTACAATGAGCAGTTCTTC.

Regarding this clone: A read error may produce the germline difference seen at one junction end. The chain combines TRBV6-6 with TRBJ2-5; D unresolved. Near its end, the DNA agrees better with TRBJ2-7, so the J call may be wrong. The CDR3 covers 11 residues. Germline V lookup: CDR1 MNHNY, CDR2 SVGAGI (reference sequence). CDR3 loop: CTSSELYEQYF. In nucleotides, the CDR3 is TGTACCAGCAGTGAACTTTACGAGCAGTACTTC.

Note on this clone: The junction differs from germline at one of its ends, possibly a read error. V and J are TRBV4-1 and TRBJ2-5; D remains ambiguous. The J call may be mistaken, given a closer DNA end match to TRBJ2-7. The CDR3 runs 15 residues. Germline assignment: CDR1 MGHRA and CDR2 YSYEKL. CDR3 amino acids: CASSQGLFSSYEQYF. CDR3 DNA: TGCGCCAGCAGTCAAGGGCTTTTTAGCTCCTACGAGCAGTACTTC.

To note about this clone: Other DNA sequences in this sample translate to the same CDR3. The chain joins TRBV9 to TRBJ2-5; 13 nucleotides align to TRBD2. This CDR3 comprises 16 residues. The germline V gene has CDR1 SGDLS and CDR2 YYNGEE. The V and J ends lost 0 bases and 6 bases, in that order; junction bases with no gene match: 5. The CDR3 reads CASSVGLAGGGKTQYF. The CDR3 DNA is TGTGCCAGCAGCGTAGGACTAGCGGGGGGAGGAAAGACCCAGTACTTC.

This chain connects TRBV6-1 to TRBJ2-1, with D perhaps TRBD1 (6 bases). The CDR3 length is 14 residues. The germline V gene has CDR1 MNHNS and CDR2 SASEGT. Trimming took off 8 bases at V and 10 bases at J, with 21 bases between the two ends. The CDR3 nucleotides are TGTGCCAGCCGGGTGGGGTTGGGGGCCGGAGAGCAGTTCTTC. This codes for CASRVGLGAGEQFF.

The chain employs TRBV25-1 and TRBJ2-1; a possible D gene is TRBD2 (5 bases). V was shortened by 0 bases and J by 0 bases, with 9 bases between the two germline ends. The CDR3 contains 16 residues. Germline CDR1 MGHDK, CDR2 SYGVNS. Here the CDR3 reads CASSEYGDSSYNEQFF. DNA for the CDR3: TGTGCCAGCAGTGAATACGGGGATAGCTCCTACAATGAGCAGTTCTTC.

This clone has only one observation. The chain employs TRBV6-4 and TRBJ2-3, with 8 nucleotides matching TRBD2. The CDR3 is 16 amino acids. Looked up from germline, CDR1 is MRHNA and CDR2 is SNTAGT. Germline trimming cut 0 bases from V and 8 bases from J; bases unmatched to any gene: 10. The CDR3 sequence: CASSDSSGLGSATQYF. The CDR3 DNA follows: TGTGCCAGCAGTGACTCTTCGGGACTAGGTTCGGCTACGCAGTATTTT.